What follows are 30 T cell receptor beta chains derived from one specimen sequenced in a study of cytomegalovirus exposure and HLA in healthy donors. PCR employed 60 Vbeta and 13 Jbeta primers. Sequenced by immunoSEQ multiplex PCR; TCRdb stores in-frame clones only, minus some. The top ten hold around 2.1% of the sample, which has 150,000 to 200,000 clones, 60% to 80% seen once. Sequencing was performed on PBMCs. The receptor set was obtained from a man aged 45 to 65 in good health and CMV-seropositive.

J is TRBJ2-1 and V is TRBV7-3; 12 bases fit TRBD2. The J segment lost 6 bases and the V segment lost 5 bases, leaving 5 bases of the junction unmatched. The CDR3 extends over 15 amino acids. CDR1 SGHTA and CDR2 FQGTGA come from the germline V gene. CDR3 nucleotide sequence: TGTGCCAGCAGCCCTAGCGGGGGGGCCCCCAATGAGCAGTTCTTC. Protein product: CASSPSGGAPNEQFF.

The genes are TRBV5-5 and TRBJ2-5; TRBD2 might be the D (5 bases). Germline lookup yields CDR1 SGHKS and CDR2 YYEKEE (reference sequence). Trimming left V 7 bases short and J 4 bases short, with 8 bases between. CDR3 size: 11 residues. The CDR3 here is CASSRGETQYF. The CDR3 bases are TGTGCCAGCTCCCGGGGAGAGACCCAGTACTTC.

The count of this clone is one. The chain couples TRBV5-1 to TRBJ1-6; the D is unclear. Trimming took 4 bases from V and 3 from J, leaving 5 bases between them. The CDR3 runs 13 residues. Per germline, CDR1 SGHRS and CDR2 YFSETQ. CDR3 sequence reads: CASSQDYNSPLHF. CDR3 in DNA: TGCGCCAGCAGCCAGGACTATAATTCACCCCTCCACTTT. Together with reference TRBV5-1 and TRBJ1-6, the CDR3 gives the full variable domain: KAGVTQTPRYLIKTRGQQVTLSCSPISGHRSVSWYQQTPGQGLQFLFEYFSETQRNKGNFPGRFSGRQFSNSRSEMNVSTLELGDSALYLCASSQDYNSPLHFGNGTRLTVT.

The gene calls are TRBV9 and TRBJ2-7; D might be TRBD2 (5 bases). This CDR3 has 14 residues. V was clipped by 0 bases and J by 7 bases, with 14 bases between them. Germline CDR1 is SGDLS and CDR2 is YYNGEE. As DNA, the CDR3 is TGTGCCAGCAGCGTAGATGGGCTAGCCCTGGAGCAGTACTTC. Its protein is CASSVDGLALEQYF.

This clone has a handful of counts. The J gene is TRBJ2-3, the V gene TRBV6-6, with D possibly matching TRBD2 (5 bases). The germline gives CDR1 MNHNY, CDR2 SVGAGI (reference sequence). The CDR3 loop spans 12 amino acids. V lost 6 bases and J 6 bases, leaving 10 bases between the germline ends. The DNA for the CDR3 is TGTGCCAGCAGACCTACTAGGGATACGCAGTATTTT. It is translated as CASRPTRDTQYF.

This clone was seen a few times. V usage is TRBV6-5 and J usage is TRBJ1-2; D remains ambiguous. The CDR3 has 14 residues. Germline V gives CDR1 MNHEY, CDR2 SVGAGI. The V gene lost 6 bases and the J gene lost 5 bases, with 16 bases spanning the gap. The CDR3 region is CASSLRLTVYGYTF. CDR3 nucleotide sequence: TGTGCCAGCAGCTTAAGGTTGACTGTATATGGCTACACCTTC.

This clone came up a few times. The V and J genes are TRBV7-9 and TRBJ1-4, with 7 bases matching TRBD1. The CDR3 runs to 15 residues. Germline CDR1 SEHNR, CDR2 FQNEAQ (reference sequence). The J segment lost 6 bases and the V segment lost 5 bases, leaving 9 bases of the junction unmatched. This CDR3 is CASSLGEGAYEKLFF. The DNA for the CDR3 is TGTGCCAGCAGCCTGGGCGAGGGGGCGTATGAAAAACTGTTTTTT.

The chain couples TRBV9 to TRBJ2-7; D is perhaps TRBD1 (6 bases). The germline CDR1 and CDR2 sequences are SGDLS and YYNGEE. The CDR3 is 14 amino acids. V was shortened by 2 bases and J by 2 bases, with 11 bases between the two germline ends. The CDR3 region is CASSVRQATYEQYF. The CDR3 bases are TGTGCCAGCAGCGTCAGACAGGCGACCTACGAGCAGTACTTC.

The chain employs TRBV28 and TRBJ1-6; D is possibly TRBD1 (6 bases). V gave up 10 bases and J gave up 7 bases, with 20 bases separating them. CDR1 MDHEN and CDR2 SYDVKM come from the germline V gene. This CDR3 region has 15 residues. The CDR3 is CATVEGGGRNSPLHF. CDR3 coding DNA: TGTGCCACCGTTGAAGGGGGGGGTAGGAATTCACCCCTCCACTTT. The full variable domain, rest sourced from reference TRBV28 and TRBJ1-6, is DVKVTQSSRYLVKRTGEKVFLECVQDMDHENMFWYRQDPGLGLRLIYFSYDVKMKEKGDIPEGYSVSREKKERFSLILESASTNQTSMYLCATVEGGGRNSPLHFGNGTRLTVT.

The CDR3: CASSLAPHKKLRNEQFF. CDR3 coding DNA: TGTGCCAGCAGCTTAGCTCCCCACAAAAAGCTCAGGAATGAGCAGTTCTTC. The chain has TRBV7-9 and TRBJ2-1; D call uncertain. CDR3 length equals 17 residues. Deletions cut 0 bases from V and 7 bases from J, with 19 bases between. The germline gives CDR1 SEHNR, CDR2 FQNEAQ (reference sequence).

This sequence joins TRBV2 and TRBJ1-6, with 7 bases identical to TRBD1. After removal of 4 bases from V and 10 bases from J, the junction contained 4 bases not matched to a gene. The length of the CDR3 is 13 residues. Germline V gene sequence: CDR1 SNHLY, CDR2 FYNNEI. The DNA of the CDR3 is TGTGCCAGCAGTGGAAGCAGGGGGTCACCCCTCCACTTT. It codes for CASSGSRGSPLHF.

J is TRBJ2-5 and V is TRBV11-3; D might be TRBD1 (5 bases). The germline V gene has CDR1 SGHNT and CDR2 YENEEA. The CDR3 consists of 13 residues. Between the trimmed V and J ends, which lost 2 bases and 4 bases, there was a span of 8 bases. This CDR3 is CASSLFGAETQYF. CDR3 nucleotides: TGTGCCAGCAGCTTATTTGGGGCAGAGACCCAGTACTTC.

The V call is TRBV7-8, the J call TRBJ2-1, with 12 bases that match TRBD1. Looked up from germline, CDR1 is SGHVS and CDR2 is FQNEAQ. V lost 2 bases to trimming and J lost 6 bases; unmatched junction nucleotides: 2. The CDR3 sequence is 15 residues long. CDR3 sequence reads: CASSLTGQGANEQFF. For the CDR3, the DNA is TGTGCCAGCAGCTTAACGGGACAGGGGGCCAATGAGCAGTTCTTC.

This chain connects TRBV9 to TRBJ1-2; TRBD1 agrees at 7 bases. V was pared by 3 bases and J by 4 bases, with 15 bases of the junction left unmatched. CDR3 length: 17 amino acids. CDR1 is SGDLS and CDR2 is YYNGEE in the germline V gene. This CDR3 reads CASSAGIVGQAFYGYTF. The CDR3 region has the DNA TGTGCCAGCAGCGCAGGCATCGTAGGACAGGCTTTCTATGGCTACACCTTC.

This chain uses TRBV5-3 with TRBJ2-3, with 14 bases identical to TRBD2. TRBV5-3 carries the ORF label, with uncertain function. The V segment lost 4 bases and the J segment 1 base; nucleotides outside the gene matches: 11. This CDR3 region has 19 residues. This chain's CDR3 is CARSSAPPGLAGGTDTQYF. The CDR3 bases are TGTGCCAGAAGCAGCGCGCCACCGGGACTAGCGGGGGGCACAGATACGCAGTATTTT.

The J gene is TRBJ1-5, the V gene TRBV20-1, with D unclear. V was shortened by 5 bases and J by 7 bases, with 9 bases between the two germline ends. The CDR3 contains 11 residues. Germline CDR1 is DFQATT and CDR2 is SNEGSKA (reference sequence). The CDR3 protein is CSARLGQPQHF. Written as DNA, the CDR3 is TGCAGTGCTCGCCTAGGACAGCCCCAGCATTTT.

V and J are TRBV19 and TRBJ1-2; D unclear. V shed 4 bases and J shed 4 bases, with 19 bases lying between them. The CDR3 has 16 amino acids. Germline CDR1 reads LNHDA; CDR2 reads SQIVND (reference sequence). Here the CDR3 reads CASSNTPSGVSYGYTF. CDR3 in DNA: TGTGCCAGTAGTAACACCCCCAGCGGGGTCTCCTATGGCTACACCTTC.

The chain couples TRBV28 to TRBJ1-1; TRBD1 might be the D (5 bases). The germline V gene encodes CDR1 MDHEN and CDR2 SYDVKM. Trimming shortened V by 1 base and J by 3 bases, and 12 bases separated the two germline ends. The CDR3 is 15 amino acids. In nucleotides, the CDR3 is TGTGCCAGCAGTTTATTAGGGGCTCAGGACACTGAAGCTTTCTTT. This sequence encodes CASSLLGAQDTEAFF.

CDR3 protein: CASSWGGQETQYF. CDR3 nucleotide sequence: TGTGCCAGCAGTTGGGGGGGGCAAGAGACCCAGTACTTC. The J gene is TRBJ2-5, the V gene TRBV6-5, with TRBD2 identical over 7 bases. The CDR3 is 13 amino acids. Germline V gene sequence: CDR1 MNHEY, CDR2 SVGAGI. V trimming: 4 bases; J trimming: 2 bases; junction bases outside the gene matches: 1.

The chain carries TRBV7-8 and TRBJ1-2; a possible D gene is TRBD1 (6 bases). Per the germline V gene, CDR1 is SGHVS and CDR2 is FQNEAQ. The CDR3 runs to 22 residues. V lost 5 bases, J lost 1 base, and 35 bases lay in between. This CDR3 reads CASSQDRTLQAHVRGNNYGYTF. The CDR3 DNA follows: TGTGCCAGCAGCCAAGACAGAACACTGCAGGCACACGTAAGGGGGAATAACTATGGCTACACCTTC.

This chain links TRBV19 with TRBJ1-1; possibly TRBD1 for D (5 bases). The germline V gene encodes CDR1 LNHDA and CDR2 SQIVND (reference sequence). The V end was cut by 4 bases, the J end by 1 base, with 10 bases between. CDR3 length equals 14 residues. The CDR3 loop reads CASSTIQGNTEAFF. CDR3 bases: TGTGCCAGTAGTACCATCCAGGGGAACACTGAAGCTTTCTTT.

The V gene is TRBV9, the J gene TRBJ2-5; 14 nucleotides line up with TRBD2. CDR1 and CDR2 from the germline V gene are SGDLS and YYNGEE. V shed 3 bases, J shed 2 bases, and the junction held 15 bases outside the gene matches. This CDR3 is built from 20 residues. CDR3 protein: CASSALMTSGGAGHQETQYF. For the CDR3, the DNA is TGTGCCAGCAGCGCCTTAATGACTAGCGGGGGGGCGGGTCATCAAGAGACCCAGTACTTC. The full variable domain, its missing parts supplied by reference TRBV9 and TRBJ2-5, is DSGVTQTPKHLITATGQRVTLRCSPRSGDLSVYWYQQSLDQGLQFLIQYYNGEERAKGNILERFSAQQFPDLHSELNLSSLELGDSALYFCASSALMTSGGAGHQETQYFGPGTRLLVL.

This sequence joins TRBV7-2 and TRBJ2-5, with TRBD1 as a possible D gene (6 bases). Germline lookup yields CDR1 SGHTA and CDR2 FQGNSA. The germline V and J ends were trimmed by 2 bases and 1 base, with 8 bases remaining between them. CDR3 size: 14 residues. The CDR3 nucleotides read TGTGCCAGCAGCTTATCCAGGGGCCAAGAGACCCAGTACTTC. Residues: CASSLSRGQETQYF.

The rearrangement joins TRBV4-3 to TRBJ2-2; 8 bases match TRBD2. Germline lookup yields CDR1 LGHNA and CDR2 YSLEER. The J segment lost 6 bases and the V segment lost 0 bases, leaving 15 bases of the junction unmatched. This CDR3 contains 19 residues. The CDR3 DNA sequence: TGCGCCAGCAGCCAAGATAGATCGGGAGGGGAGTTTAATGCCGGGGAGCTGTTTTTT. It is translated as CASSQDRSGGEFNAGELFF.

This sequence joins TRBV5-6 and TRBJ2-7; D unclear. Germline CDR1 and CDR2: SGHDT and YYEEEE. This CDR3 spans 12 amino acids. V was cut by 2 bases and J by 7 bases, with 10 bases left in between. The CDR3 sequence: CASSFGVWEQYF. In DNA, the CDR3 is TGTGCCAGCAGCTTCGGAGTGTGGGAGCAGTACTTC. Using reference TRBV5-6 and TRBJ2-7 for the parts outside the CDR3, the full variable domain is DAGVTQSPTHLIKTRGQQVTLRCSPKSGHDTVSWYQQALGQGPQFIFQYYEEEERQRGNFPDRFSGHQFPNYSSELNVNALLLGDSALYLCASSFGVWEQYFGPGTRLTVT.

This chain joins TRBV7-2 and TRBJ1-5; no firm D call. This CDR3 is 13 amino acids long. V lost 5 bases and J lost 11, with 16 bases in between. Germline CDR1 reads SGHTA; CDR2 reads FQGNSA. The CDR3 DNA is TGTGCCAGCAGCCCCCGAGACCAGGCAGCCCAGCATTTT. Its protein is CASSPRDQAAQHF.

The chain recombines TRBV6-5 with TRBJ1-5, with D perhaps matching TRBD1 (5 bases). Germline loops: CDR1 MNHEY, CDR2 SVGAGI. The CDR3 runs 14 residues. Trimming cost V 1 base and J 7 bases, with 11 bases left between them. The CDR3 DNA is TGTGCCAGCAGTTACTGGCAGGGCCGGCAGCCCCAGCATTTT. Residues: CASSYWQGRQPQHF.

V usage is TRBV19 and J usage is TRBJ2-7; tentative D call: TRBD1 (5 bases). This CDR3 has 15 amino acids. Germline V gene data show CDR1 as LNHDA and CDR2 as SQIVND (reference sequence). Trimming removed 0 bases at V and 0 bases at J, with 9 bases between. CDR3 region: CASSIDLGPSYEQYF. In DNA form, the CDR3 reads TGTGCCAGTAGTATAGATCTGGGGCCCTCCTACGAGCAGTACTTC.

This clone appeared a few times. V and J are TRBV13 and TRBJ2-5, with no clear D. This CDR3 spans 14 amino acids. Trimming took 2 bases from V and 2 from J, leaving 9 bases between them. Germline CDR1 PRHDT, CDR2 FYEKMQ (reference sequence). This CDR3 is CASSLSAPQETQYF. In nucleotides, the CDR3 is TGTGCCAGCAGCTTAAGCGCCCCTCAAGAGACCCAGTACTTC. The variable domain in full, with the rest retrieved from reference TRBV13 and TRBJ2-5, is AAGVIQSPRHLIKEKRETATLKCYPIPRHDTVYWYQQGPGQDPQFLISFYEKMQSDKGSIPDRFSAQQFSDYHSELNMSSLELGDSALYFCASSLSAPQETQYFGPGTRLLVL.

The chain carries TRBV6-6 and TRBJ2-7, with TRBD2 identical over 14 bases. In germline, CDR1 is MNHNY, CDR2 SVGAGI (reference sequence). V gave up 5 bases and J gave up 6 bases; unmatched junction bases: 9. The CDR3 consists of 16 residues. CDR3 sequence: CASSNGLAGGFVEQYF. The CDR3 coding sequence is TGTGCCAGCAGTAACGGACTAGCGGGGGGTTTCGTCGAGCAGTACTTC.